A single sample gave rise to the 17 T cell receptor beta chains below, sequenced in a study of OX40 agonist ivuxolimab in advanced cancers. Some clones are missing from TCRdb's copy, which holds only in-frame ones; the method was immunoSEQ multiplex PCR. The data hold 100,000 or so clones, with approximately 95% observed a single time. The sequencing here drew on CD4+ or CD8+ T cells sorted from blood, taken in a trial of the OX40 agonist ivuxolimab. These receptors all stem from an adult with an advanced solid tumor such as melanoma, head and neck, liver or kidney cancer.

V usage is TRBV5-6 and J usage is TRBJ2-3, with D perhaps matching TRBD1 (6 bases). The V end lost 4 bases, the J end lost 2 bases, and 14 bases lay between the germline ends. CDR3 length: 15 residues. Germline assignment: CDR1 SGHDT and CDR2 YYEEEE. CDR3 DNA: TGTGCCAGCAGCCCGGACAGCCGCTACACAGATACGCAGTATTTT. Its protein is CASSPDSRYTDTQYF.

The chain is built from TRBV11-2 and TRBJ1-1, with D maybe TRBD1 (6 bases). In germline, CDR1 is SGHAT, CDR2 FQNNGV. The CDR3 is 13 amino acids. V dropped 5 bases and J dropped 7 bases, with 14 bases sitting between them. The CDR3 here is CASSPTGSDEAFF. The DNA for the CDR3 is TGTGCCAGCAGCCCCACAGGGTCGGATGAAGCTTTCTTT.

The gene calls are TRBV28 and TRBJ1-5; possibly TRBD1 for D (5 bases). Germline V gene sequence: CDR1 MDHEN, CDR2 SYDVKM. The CDR3 has 14 residues. V was trimmed by 1 base and J by 4 bases, leaving 8 bases between them. The CDR3 nucleotides are TGTGCCAGCAGTTTATCCACAGGTAATCAGCCCCAGCATTTT. Its translation is CASSLSTGNQPQHF.

This clone was seen a single time. The chain employs TRBV7-9 and TRBJ1-5; the D is unclear. The V gene's germline CDR1 is SEHNR and CDR2 FQNEAQ (reference sequence). The CDR3 length is 14 residues. The ends were cut back, 3 bases at V and 0 bases at J, with 6 bases in the middle. CDR3 loop: CASSFGDSNQPQHF. CDR3 in DNA: TGTGCCAGCAGCTTCGGTGATAGCAATCAGCCCCAGCATTTT.

This chain joins TRBV28 and TRBJ2-5; 11 bases fit TRBD2. The ends lost 2 bases at V and 6 bases at J; junction bases unmatched: 8. CDR1 MDHEN and CDR2 SYDVKM come from the germline V gene. This CDR3 comprises 16 residues. This chain's CDR3 is CASSLLLLAGAKTQYF. CDR3 DNA sequence: TGTGCCAGCAGTTTACTGCTACTAGCGGGAGCAAAGACCCAGTACTTC.

The chain joins TRBV27 to TRBJ1-2; perhaps TRBD1 as D (5 bases). V was cut by 4 bases and J by 4 bases, with 16 bases left in between. Germline CDR1 reads MNHEY; CDR2 reads SMNVEV (reference sequence). The length of the CDR3 is 15 residues. The CDR3 sequence: CASSSPGTDLYGYTF. CDR3 sequence (DNA): TGTGCCAGCAGTTCCCCCGGGACTGATCTCTATGGCTACACCTTC.

The V call is TRBV4-1, the J call TRBJ1-3; 7 bases map to TRBD1. Germline V lookup: CDR1 MGHRA, CDR2 YSYEKL. J gave up 3 bases and V 6 bases, and 8 bases lay outside the gene matches. The CDR3 covers 15 residues. CDR3 protein: CASREKGGGGNTIYF. The CDR3 region has the DNA TGCGCCAGCAGGGAGAAAGGGGGCGGTGGAAACACCATATATTTT.

The rearrangement uses TRBV27 and TRBJ1-2; no firm D call. Per germline, CDR1 MNHEY and CDR2 SMNVEV (reference sequence). CDR3 length: 13 amino acids. V was shortened by 3 bases and J by 7 bases, with 12 bases between the two germline ends. For the CDR3, the DNA is TGTGCCAGCAGTTTTGGGCCGCACAGTGGCTACACCTTC. Translating gives CASSFGPHSGYTF.

The chain is built from TRBV6-5 and TRBJ2-3, with 8 bases aligning to TRBD2. The CDR3 extends over 15 amino acids. Trimming removed 3 bases from V and 6 bases from J; junction bases left unmatched: 8. Germline assignment: CDR1 MNHEY and CDR2 SVGAGI. CDR3 in amino acids: CASSYTGRAPDTQYF. The CDR3 region has the DNA TGTGCCAGCAGTTATACCGGGAGGGCCCCCGATACGCAGTATTTT.

The CDR3 sequence: CASSLAGPTYEQYF. In nucleotides, the CDR3 is TGTGCCAGCAGCTTAGCCGGGCCCACCTACGAGCAGTACTTC. This chain connects TRBV11-2 to TRBJ2-7; D is undetermined. Germline V lookup: CDR1 SGHAT, CDR2 FQNNGV. Trimming removed 1 base from V and 2 bases from J, with 9 bases in between. CDR3 size: 14 residues.

The genes are TRBV7-9 and TRBJ2-6; D possibly corresponds to TRBD1 (6 bases). Germline V CDR1 and CDR2: SEHNR, FQNEAQ (reference sequence). The CDR3 has 15 residues. The ends were cut back, 8 bases at V and 3 bases at J, with 14 bases in the middle. The DNA of the CDR3 is TGTGCCAGCCCCGCCCCGACAGGTGGGGCCAACGTCCTGACTTTC. This translates into CASPAPTGGANVLTF.

The V and J genes are TRBV9 and TRBJ1-1; no clear D gene. This CDR3 contains 12 residues. CDR1 is SGDLS and CDR2 is YYNGEE in the germline V gene. With 0 bases removed from V and 3 bases from J, the gap between germline ends came to 3 bases. The CDR3 DNA is TGTGCCAGCAGCGTAGCCGACACTGAAGCTTTCTTT. Amino acids: CASSVADTEAFF.

The chain employs TRBV11-2 and TRBJ2-1, with 9 bases fitting TRBD2. The CDR3 length is 14 residues. The germline V gene encodes CDR1 SGHAT and CDR2 FQNNGV. V was pared by 4 bases and J by 6 bases, with 4 bases of the junction left unmatched. In DNA form, the CDR3 reads TGTGCCAGCAGCTCGGGACTAGCCAGCAATGAGCAGTTCTTC. Translated: CASSSGLASNEQFF.

This clone appeared once. The V and J genes are TRBV9 and TRBJ2-1; 9 nucleotides agree with TRBD1. After removal of 3 bases from V and 6 bases from J, the junction contained 10 bases not matched to a gene. CDR3 length: 16 amino acids. Per the germline V gene, CDR1 is SGDLS and CDR2 is YYNGEE. CDR3 coding DNA: TGTGCCAGCAGCGGGGGGCCGGGACAGGGAATCAATGAGCAGTTCTTC. Its protein is CASSGGPGQGINEQFF.

The chain combines TRBV5-4 with TRBJ1-1; a weak D match, TRBD1 (6 bases). Deletions cut 4 bases from V and 11 bases from J, with 12 bases between. Germline CDR1 is SGHNT and CDR2 is YYREEE (reference sequence). This CDR3 has 11 residues. The CDR3 bases are TGTGCCAGCAGCGCCGGGGGGCCGGCTTTCTTT. Translation: CASSAGGPAFF.

This clone was recorded once. The V and J genes are TRBV29-1 and TRBJ1-2; TRBD1 is a possible D gene (6 bases). The CDR3 extends over 11 amino acids. Deletions cut 4 bases from V and 3 bases from J, with 6 bases between. CDR1 is SQVTM, CDR2 ANQGSEA, per germline. The CDR3 DNA reads as TGCAGCGTTGCAGGGGACTATGGCTACACCTTC. The encoded protein is CSVAGDYGYTF.

V is TRBV28 and J is TRBJ2-7, with 11 nucleotides matching TRBD1. The CDR3 covers 15 residues. The junction had 6 bases not matched to a gene; V was cut back by 2 bases and J by 6 bases. Germline CDR1 is MDHEN and CDR2 is SYDVKM. The CDR3 loop is CASSLPRDRGGEQYF. CDR3 coding DNA: TGTGCCAGCAGTTTACCCCGGGACAGGGGGGGCGAGCAGTACTTC.